Here is one T cell receptor (beta chain) with its context. The V gene end was trimmed by 10 bases and the J gene end by 4 bases; junction bases not matched to a gene: 8. CDR1 and CDR2 from the germline V gene are LNHDA and SQIVND (reference sequence). CDR3 length equals 13 residues. This table comes from immunoSEQ multiplex PCR, and its TCRdb copy is limited to in-frame clones, with some not included. The sample has tens of thousands of clones, approximately 91% seen once. The entry originates in a study of T cell responses to AZD1222 COVID-19 vaccine. This clonotype was obtained from an adult in good health. The chain uses TRBV19 and TRBJ1-2; the match to TRBD1 covers 8 bases. The source was peripheral blood, collected on day 0 of AZD1222 vaccination. The CDR3 nucleotides are TGTGCCACCCTACCCGACAGGGGCTATGGCTACACCTTC. Encoded protein: CATLPDRGYGYTF.